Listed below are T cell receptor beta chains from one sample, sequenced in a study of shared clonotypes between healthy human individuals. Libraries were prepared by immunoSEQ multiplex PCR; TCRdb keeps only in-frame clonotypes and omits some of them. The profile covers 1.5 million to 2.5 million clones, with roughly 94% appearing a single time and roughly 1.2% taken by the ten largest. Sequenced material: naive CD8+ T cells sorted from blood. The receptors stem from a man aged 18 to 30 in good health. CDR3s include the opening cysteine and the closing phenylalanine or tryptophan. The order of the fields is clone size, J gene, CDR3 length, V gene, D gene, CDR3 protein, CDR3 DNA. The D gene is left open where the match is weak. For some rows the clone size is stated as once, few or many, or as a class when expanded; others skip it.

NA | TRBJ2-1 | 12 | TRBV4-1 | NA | CASSQYFNEQFF | TGCGCCAGCAGCCAGTACTTCAATGAGCAGTTCTTC
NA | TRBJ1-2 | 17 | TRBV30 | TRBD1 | CAWSVLGARQGSYGYTF | TGTGCCTGGAGTGTACTAGGCGCGAGACAGGGATCCTATGGCTACACCTTC
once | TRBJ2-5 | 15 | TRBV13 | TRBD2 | CASSLSGRGQETQYF | TGTGCCAGCAGCCTTAGCGGGAGAGGACAAGAGACCCAGTACTTC
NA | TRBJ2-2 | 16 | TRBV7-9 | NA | CASSLPGYANTGELFF | TGTGCCAGCAGCTTACCCGGGTACGCGAACACCGGGGAGCTGTTTTTT
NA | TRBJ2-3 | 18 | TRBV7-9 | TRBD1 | CASSSSPAGGPDTDTQYF | TGTGCCAGCAGCTCTTCCCCGGCAGGGGGTCCCGACACAGATACGCAGTATTTT
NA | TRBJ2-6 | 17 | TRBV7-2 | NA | CASTLPQGLSGANVLTF | TGTGCCAGCACCCTTCCCCAGGGACTCTCTGGGGCCAACGTCCTGACTTTC
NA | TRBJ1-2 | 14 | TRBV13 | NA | CASSLSEADYGYTF | TGTGCCAGCAGCTTATCAGAGGCTGACTATGGCTACACCTTC
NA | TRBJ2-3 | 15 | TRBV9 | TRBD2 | CASSRGLAGTDTQYF | TGTGCCAGCAGCCGGGGACTAGCGGGAACAGATACGCAGTATTTT
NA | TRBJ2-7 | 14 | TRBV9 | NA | CASSPRDNLYEQYF | TGTGCCAGCAGCCCCCGGGACAACCTCTACGAGCAGTACTTC
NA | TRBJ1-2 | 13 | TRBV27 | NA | CASSFGQNYGYTF | TGTGCCAGCAGTTTTGGACAAAACTATGGCTACACCTTC
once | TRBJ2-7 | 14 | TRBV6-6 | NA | CASSLSPSSYEQYF | TGTGCCAGCAGCCTAAGCCCCTCAAGCTACGAGCAGTACTTC
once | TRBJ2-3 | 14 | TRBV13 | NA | CASSSTGFADTQYF | TGTGCCAGCAGCTCCACAGGGTTCGCAGATACGCAGTATTTT
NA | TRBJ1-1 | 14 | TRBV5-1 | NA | CASRTGIMNTEAFF | TGCGCCAGCAGAACAGGGATCATGAACACTGAAGCTTTCTTT
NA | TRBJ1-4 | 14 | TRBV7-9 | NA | CASSVDRMNEKLFF | TGTGCCAGCAGCGTAGACAGGATGAATGAAAAACTGTTTTTT
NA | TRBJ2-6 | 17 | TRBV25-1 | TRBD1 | CASSNRGVGSGANVLTF | TGTGCCAGCAGTAACAGGGGAGTCGGGTCTGGGGCCAACGTCCTGACTTTC
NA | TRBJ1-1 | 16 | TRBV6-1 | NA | CASSEDEGGVRAEAFF | TGTGCCAGCAGTGAGGACGAGGGAGGGGTACGGGCTGAAGCTTTCTTT
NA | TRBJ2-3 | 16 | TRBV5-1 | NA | CASSLAFAGATDTQYF | TGCGCCAGCAGCTTGGCGTTCGCCGGGGCCACAGATACGCAGTATTTT
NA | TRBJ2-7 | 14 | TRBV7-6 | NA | CASSFSGLSYEQYF | TGTGCCAGCAGCTTCTCGGGACTCTCCTACGAGCAGTACTTC
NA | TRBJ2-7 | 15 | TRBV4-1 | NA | CASSQIRGENYEQYF | TGCGCCAGCAGCCAAATCCGGGGAGAGAACTACGAGCAGTACTTC
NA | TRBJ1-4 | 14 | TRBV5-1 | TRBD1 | CASSWGTGTEKLFF | TGCGCCAGCAGCTGGGGGACAGGCACTGAAAAACTGTTTTTT
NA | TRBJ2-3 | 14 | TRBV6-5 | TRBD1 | CASRTQGWSDTQYF | TGTGCCAGCAGAACACAGGGGTGGTCTGATACGCAGTATTTT
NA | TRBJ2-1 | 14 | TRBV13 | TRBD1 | CASSPTGIHNEQFF | TGTGCCAGCAGCCCGACAGGGATCCACAATGAGCAGTTCTTC
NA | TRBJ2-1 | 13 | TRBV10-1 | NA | CASSPRGSGEQFF | TGCGCCAGCAGTCCGCGGGGTTCGGGTGAGCAGTTCTTC
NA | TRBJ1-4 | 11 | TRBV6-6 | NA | CASSQREKLFF | TGTGCCAGCAGCCAGCGGGAAAAACTGTTTTTT
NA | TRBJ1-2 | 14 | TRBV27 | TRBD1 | CASSPGTGAVPYTF | TGTGCCAGCAGTCCGGGGACAGGTGCGGTCCCCTACACCTTC
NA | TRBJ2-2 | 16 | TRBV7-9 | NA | CASSDELRVNTGELFF | TGTGCCAGCAGCGACGAGTTGAGGGTGAACACCGGGGAGCTGTTTTTT
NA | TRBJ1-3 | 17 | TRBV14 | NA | CASSQEGGTYSGNTIYF | TGTGCCAGCAGCCAAGAGGGCGGTACATACTCTGGAAACACCATATATTTT
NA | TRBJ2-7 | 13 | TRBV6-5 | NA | CASSYALSYEQYF | TGTGCCAGCAGTTACGCGCTGAGTTACGAGCAGTACTTC
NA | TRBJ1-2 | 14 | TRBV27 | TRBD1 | CASSCTGGACGYTF | TGTGCCAGCAGTTGTACAGGGGGCGCATGTGGCTACACCTTC
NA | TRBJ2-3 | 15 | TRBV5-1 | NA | CASSFGGQGIDTQYF | TGCGCCAGCAGCTTCGGGGGGCAGGGCATAGATACGCAGTATTTT
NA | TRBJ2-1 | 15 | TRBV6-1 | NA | CASSEARQGGDEQFF | TGTGCCAGCAGTGAAGCGAGGCAGGGTGGGGATGAGCAGTTCTTC
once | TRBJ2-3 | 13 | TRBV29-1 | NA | CSVAGDDTDTQYF | TGCAGCGTTGCAGGGGACGACACAGATACGCAGTATTTT
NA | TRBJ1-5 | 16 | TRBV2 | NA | CASSGAYDRSNQPQHF | TGTGCCAGCAGTGGAGCCTACGACAGGAGCAATCAGCCCCAGCATTTT
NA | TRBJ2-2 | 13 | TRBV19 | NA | CASSSKAIGELFF | TGTGCCAGTAGCAGTAAGGCGATCGGGGAGCTGTTTTTT
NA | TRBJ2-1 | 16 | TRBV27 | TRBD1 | CASSPWGQGSYNEQFF | TGTGCCAGCAGTCCATGGGGACAGGGATCCTACAATGAGCAGTTCTTC
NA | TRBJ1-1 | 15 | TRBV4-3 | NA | CASSQGVGRNTEAFF | TGCGCCAGCAGCCAAGGGGTCGGACGGAACACTGAAGCTTTCTTT
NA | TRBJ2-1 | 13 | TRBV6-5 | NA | CASTPVGDNEQFF | TGTGCCAGCACTCCCGTGGGGGACAATGAGCAGTTCTTC
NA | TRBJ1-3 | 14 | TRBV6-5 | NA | CASSYGETGNTIYF | TGTGCCAGCAGTTACGGGGAAACTGGAAACACCATATATTTT
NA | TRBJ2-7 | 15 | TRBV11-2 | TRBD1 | CASSLDSGGAYEQYF | TGTGCCAGCAGCTTAGATTCAGGGGGCGCATACGAGCAGTACTTC
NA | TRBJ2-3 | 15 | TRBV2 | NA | CASSEHYPSTDTQYF | TGTGCCAGCAGTGAGCACTACCCAAGCACAGATACGCAGTATTTT
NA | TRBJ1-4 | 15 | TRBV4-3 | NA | CASSQDLSVNEKLFF | TGCGCCAGCAGCCAAGATTTGTCAGTTAATGAAAAACTGTTTTTT
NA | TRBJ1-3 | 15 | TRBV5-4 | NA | CASGVERDSGNTIYF | TGTGCCAGCGGGGTGGAACGGGACTCTGGAAACACCATATATTTT
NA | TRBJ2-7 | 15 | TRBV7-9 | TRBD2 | CASSLEASGIDEQYF | TGTGCCAGCAGCTTAGAGGCTAGCGGGATCGACGAGCAGTACTTC
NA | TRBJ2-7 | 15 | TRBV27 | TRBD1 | CASSMLGQGQDEQYF | TGTGCCAGCAGTATGCTGGGACAGGGGCAGGACGAGCAGTACTTC
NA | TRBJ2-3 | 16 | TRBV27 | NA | CASSFSSLPLTDTQYF | TGTGCCAGCAGTTTTTCCAGTCTCCCGTTAACAGATACGCAGTATTTT
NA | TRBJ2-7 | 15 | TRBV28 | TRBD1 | CASSFSGQGTWEQYF | TGTGCCAGCAGTTTTTCGGGACAGGGGACGTGGGAGCAGTACTTC
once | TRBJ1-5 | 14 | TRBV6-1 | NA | CASSEGAPTQPQHF | TGTGCCAGCAGTGAGGGGGCCCCAACTCAGCCCCAGCATTTT
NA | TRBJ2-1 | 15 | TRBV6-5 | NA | CASSPVLGSFNEQFF | TGTGCCAGCAGCCCCGTCTTGGGGAGTTTCAATGAGCAGTTCTTC
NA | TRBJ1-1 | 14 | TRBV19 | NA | CASISRALGTEAFF | TGTGCCAGTATCTCCAGGGCGTTGGGCACTGAAGCTTTCTTT
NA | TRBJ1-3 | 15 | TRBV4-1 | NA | CASSQEGASGNTIYF | TGCGCCAGCAGCCAGGAAGGGGCCTCTGGAAACACCATATATTTT
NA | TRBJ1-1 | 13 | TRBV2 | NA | CASSDGQYTEAFF | TGTGCCAGCAGCGACGGACAGTACACTGAAGCTTTCTTT
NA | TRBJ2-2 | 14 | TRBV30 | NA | CAWSETTNTGELFF | TGTGCCTGGAGCGAGACAACGAACACCGGGGAGCTGTTTTTT
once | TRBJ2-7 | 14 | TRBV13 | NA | CASSLGPLSYEQYF | TGTGCCAGCAGCTTAGGTCCCCTCTCCTACGAGCAGTACTTC
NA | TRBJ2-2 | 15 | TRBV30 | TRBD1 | CAWNPGQGETGELFF | TGTGCCTGGAATCCGGGACAGGGGGAGACCGGGGAGCTGTTTTTT